The clone carrying this T cell receptor (beta chain) was detected a few times. This CDR3 region has 15 residues. Germline V gene lookup returns CDR1 LGHNA and CDR2 YSLEER. With 4 bases removed from V and 8 bases from J, the gap between germline ends came to 20 bases. RNA transcripts were the source from which TCR beta CDR3 regions were amplified. The library came from an HTBI-primed first-round RT-PCR and a second-round multiplex PCR. Using its own MiXCR run on the multiplex PCR reads, TCRdb lists one record per CDR3 protein. In the table there are about 740,000 distinct CDR3 sequences, approximately 40% of which are singletons. This specimen comes from a study of Graves' ophthalmopathy and Graves' hyperthyroidism. Lactation, pregnancy, uncontrolled infections and other autoimmune diseases were all grounds for excluding patients.

Sample: peripheral blood. V gene TRBV4-3 combines with J gene TRBJ1-2; D call uncertain. The sequence came from an adult man with Graves' ophthalmopathy. As DNA, the CDR3 is TGCGCCAGCAGCCTTGGACGGGAGACTATCGGGGGCTACACCTTC. Protein: CASSLGRETIGGYTF.